The rows below give T cell receptor beta chains drawn from one sample of a study of blood T cell repertoires in COVID-19. Libraries were prepared by immunoSEQ multiplex PCR; TCRdb keeps only in-frame clonotypes and omits some of them. Among roughly 400,000 clones, roughly 87% were seen once, and the ten largest hold under 0.7%. Sequencing input: PBMCs or T cells enriched from blood (not recorded which). All receptors derive from a man in his late teens or twenties who had recovered from COVID-19. Each CDR3 is given with its conserved first and last residue. D genes are given only for firm matches. For some rows the clone size is stated as once, few or many, or as a class when expanded; others skip it.

>TRBV28|.|14|TRBJ1-5|TRBD1
CASRRQGPGQPQHF
TGTGCCAGCCGTAGACAGGGTCCGGGTCAGCCCCAGCATTTT
>TRBV9|.|15|TRBJ1-6|TRBD1
CASSEGQGAGSPLHF
TGTGCCAGCAGCGAGGGACAGGGGGCGGGTTCACCCCTCCACTTT
>TRBV10-3|.|14|TRBJ1-1|.
CAIGSAGGDTEAFF
TGTGCCATCGGTTCGGCCGGGGGGGACACTGAAGCTTTCTTT
>TRBV10-3|once|15|TRBJ2-7|TRBD2
CAISSGTSGTYEQYF
TGTGCCATCAGCTCCGGGACTAGCGGGACCTACGAGCAGTACTTC
>TRBV29-1|.|10|TRBJ1-1|.
CSVQITEAFF
TGCAGCGTACAGATCACTGAAGCTTTCTTT
>TRBV14|.|12|TRBJ2-1|.
CASRSTGNEQFF
TGTGCCAGCAGGAGTACCGGGAATGAGCAGTTCTTC
>TRBV27|.|17|TRBJ2-4|.
CASSSRVLKRTKNIQYF
TGTGCCAGCAGTAGCAGGGTATTGAAGAGGACCAAAAACATTCAGTACTTC
>TRBV6-1|.|16|TRBJ2-2|TRBD2
CASSARTSGNTGELFF
TGTGCCAGCAGTGCCAGGACTAGCGGGAACACCGGGGAGCTGTTTTTT
>TRBV27|.|15|TRBJ1-2|.
CASSLSRELNYGYTF
TGTGCCAGCAGTTTATCGCGGGAATTGAACTATGGCTACACCTTC
>TRBV7-9|.|16|TRBJ1-3|TRBD1
CASSLRAGDRRNTIYF
TGTGCCAGCAGCTTACGAGCGGGGGACAGACGAAACACCATATATTTT
>TRBV2|.|12|TRBJ1-2|.
CATGRGDRGYTF
TGTGCCACCGGGAGGGGGGATAGGGGCTACACCTTC
>TRBV27|.|16|TRBJ2-2|.
CASSLSGRGSTGELFF
TGTGCCAGCAGTTTATCGGGGAGAGGGTCCACCGGGGAGCTGTTTTTT
>TRBV7-3|.|15|TRBJ2-7|.
CASSLGPGPLYEQYF
TGTGCCAGCAGCTTAGGACCAGGGCCCCTCTACGAGCAGTACTTC
>TRBV5-1|.|15|TRBJ1-5|TRBD1
CASSLEGAGSQPQHF
TGCGCCAGCAGCTTGGAGGGGGCAGGGAGTCAGCCCCAGCATTTT
>TRBV2|.|12|TRBJ1-5|.
CASRTSNQPQHF
TGTGCCAGCCGGACAAGCAATCAGCCCCAGCATTTT
>TRBV9|.|16|TRBJ2-1|TRBD2
CASSARVGSGNNEQFF
TGTGCCAGCAGCGCCCGCGTGGGTAGCGGGAACAATGAGCAGTTCTTC
>TRBV11-2|.|17|TRBJ2-5|.
CASSLGIQTALQETQYF
TGTGCCAGCAGCTTAGGGATCCAAACAGCTTTACAAGAGACCCAGTACTTC
>TRBV19|.|16|TRBJ1-1|.
CASSTRLGQMNTEAFF
TGTGCCAGTAGTACCCGGTTAGGACAGATGAACACTGAAGCTTTCTTT
>TRBV11-2|.|15|TRBJ2-7|TRBD2
CASSSQRGNSYEQYF
TGTGCCAGCAGCTCCCAGCGGGGGAACTCCTACGAGCAGTACTTC
>TRBV10-3|few|15|TRBJ1-1|TRBD1
CAISESTRTGTGAFF
TGTGCCATCAGTGAGTCTACCCGGACAGGGACGGGGGCTTTCTTT
>TRBV12-3/TRBV12-4|.|12|TRBJ1-2|.
CASLSTNGSYTF
TGTGCCAGCTTGTCGACAAACGGGAGCTACACCTTC
>TRBV18|.|15|TRBJ1-1|TRBD1
CASSLSTGEFTEAFF
TGTGCCAGCTCATTATCGACAGGGGAGTTCACTGAAGCTTTCTTT
>TRBV28|.|15|TRBJ2-7|TRBD2
CASSLPAGLSYEQYF
TGTGCCAGCAGTTTACCAGCGGGACTATCTTACGAGCAGTACTTC
>TRBV30|.|10|TRBJ1-1|.
CACSLGVAFF
TGTGCCTGCTCACTCGGGGTGGCTTTCTTT
>TRBV5-1|many|13|TRBJ1-1|TRBD1
CASSLTGGTEAFF
TGCGCCAGCAGCTTGACAGGGGGCACTGAAGCTTTCTTT
>TRBV5-1|.|15|TRBJ2-3|.
CASSLDAGTPSTQYF
TGCGCCAGCAGCTTGGACGCAGGAACCCCGTCTACGCAGTATTTT
>TRBV2|.|17|TRBJ2-5|.
CASSEVKGLGGSETQYF
TGTGCCAGCAGTGAAGTAAAGGGACTAGGGGGCAGCGAGACCCAGTACTTC
>TRBV18|.|13|TRBJ1-1|TRBD1
CASSLDREAEAFF
TGTGCCAGCTCACTCGACAGGGAAGCTGAAGCTTTCTTT
>TRBV15|.|13|TRBJ1-1|.
CATSREVTVEAFF
TGTGCCACCAGCAGAGAAGTCACAGTAGAAGCTTTCTTT
>TRBV14|.|13|TRBJ2-7|TRBD1
CASSQRDSYEQYF
TGTGCCAGCAGCCAACGGGACAGCTACGAGCAGTACTTC
>TRBV5-6|.|13|TRBJ2-5|TRBD2
CASSFPGGETQYF
TGTGCCAGCAGCTTCCCGGGAGGGGAGACCCAGTACTTC
>TRBV5-6|.|16|TRBJ2-1|TRBD2
CASSLAGLAESSKQFF
TGTGCCAGCAGCTTGGCGGGACTAGCAGAATCTTCAAAACAGTTCTTC
>TRBV20-1|.|14|TRBJ2-7|.
CSASGVTQDYEQYF
TGCAGTGCTAGTGGCGTAACCCAAGACTACGAGCAGTACTTC
>TRBV4-1|.|15|TRBJ1-5|.
CASSQGGARNQPQHF
TGCGCCAGCAGCCAAGGGGGCGCGAGGAATCAGCCCCAGCATTTT
>TRBV4-1|.|15|TRBJ1-1|.
CASSLIPRIVTEAFF
TGCGCCAGCAGCCTAATCCCGCGAATCGTCACTGAAGCTTTCTTT
>TRBV18|.|15|TRBJ2-7|TRBD1
CASSSDREVNYEQYF
TGTGCCAGCTCATCGGACAGGGAGGTTAACTACGAGCAGTACTTC
>TRBV7-3|.|13|TRBJ1-1|TRBD1
CASSPRQGAEAFF
TGTGCCAGCAGCCCCCGACAGGGAGCTGAAGCTTTCTTT
>TRBV6-5|.|10|TRBJ2-1|.
CASSYSLAFF
TGTGCCAGCAGTTACTCCTTAGCGTTCTTC
>TRBV28|.|15|TRBJ1-4|.
CASSSSNRTNEKLFF
TGTGCCAGCAGTTCTTCTAACAGAACTAATGAAAAACTGTTTTTT
>TRBV5-6|.|18|TRBJ1-2|TRBD1
CASSAGGTGQEVIYGYTF
TGTGCCAGCAGCGCGGGAGGGACAGGTCAGGAGGTCATCTATGGCTACACCTTC
>TRBV6-5|.|14|TRBJ2-7|TRBD1
CASRRQGDTYEQYF
TGTGCCAGCAGGAGACAGGGGGACACCTACGAGCAGTACTTC
>TRBV28|.|17|TRBJ2-1|TRBD2
CASSLGTSGRSYNEQFF
TGTGCCAGCAGTTTAGGGACTAGCGGGCGCTCCTACAATGAGCAGTTCTTC
>TRBV14|.|15|TRBJ2-1|.
CASSQPGLGYNEQFF
TGTGCCAGCAGCCAACCGGGACTGGGGTACAATGAGCAGTTCTTC